This T cell receptor (beta chain) was sequenced for a study of early T cells in non-severe SARS-CoV-2 infection. MiXCR, applied by TCRdb to the 5' RACE reads, yields one record per CDR3 protein. Altogether 55,000 to 75,000 distinct CDR3 sequences are present, 7.7% being singletons, with the ten largest covering 3% to 4%. Germline CDR1 reads LGHNA; CDR2 reads YNFKEQ. Trimming left V 0 bases short and J 9 bases short, with 12 bases between. The CDR3 is 14 residues long. This clonotype was counted only a few times. This receptor was identified in an adult who was a healthcare worker with PCR-confirmed SARS-CoV-2 infection or an uninfected control (not recorded which). What was sequenced was whole blood. The chain carries TRBV4-2 and TRBJ2-1; D remains unclear. The CDR3 reads CASSQDPAVAEQFF. CDR3 DNA: TGTGCCAGCAGCCAAGATCCCGCCGTCGCTGAGCAGTTCTTC.